This TCR beta chain was recovered during a study of memory CD4+ T cells and cytomegalovirus serostatus. TCRdb's table, derived via immunoSEQ multiplex PCR, lists solely in-frame clones and lacks some. Of tens of thousands of clones listed, 70% to 85% are singletons. The CDR3 has 15 amino acids. Germline V lookup: CDR1 MNHNY, CDR2 SVGAGI (reference sequence). V was shortened by 6 bases and J by 1 base, with 14 bases between the two germline ends. The sort gate was single viable CD3+CD4+CD8-CD45RO+ cells for memory CD4+ T cells. This clonotype was sampled from an adult in good health and CMV-seronegative. Sequenced: memory CD4+ T cells from blood. The rearrangement links TRBV6-6 to TRBJ2-3; TRBD1 might be the D (5 bases). The CDR3 protein is CASRGPDLGTDTQYF. The CDR3, as DNA: TGTGCCAGCAGGGGGCCGGATTTGGGCACAGATACGCAGTATTTT.